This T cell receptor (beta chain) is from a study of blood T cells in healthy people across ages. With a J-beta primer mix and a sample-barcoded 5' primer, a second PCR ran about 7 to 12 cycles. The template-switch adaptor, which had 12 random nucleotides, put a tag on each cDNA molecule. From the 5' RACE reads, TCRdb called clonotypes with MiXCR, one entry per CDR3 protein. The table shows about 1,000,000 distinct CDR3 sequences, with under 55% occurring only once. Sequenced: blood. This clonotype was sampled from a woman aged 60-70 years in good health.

In DNA form, the CDR3 reads TGTGCCAGCAGTTACCCCTTGCTGGGAGGGGGGGAAGAGACCCAGTACTTC. This gives the protein CASSYPLLGGGEETQYF. V is TRBV6-6 and J is TRBJ2-5; the D gene is possibly TRBD2 (7 bases). The CDR3 totals 17 residues. Looked up from germline, CDR1 is MNHNY and CDR2 is SVGAGI (reference sequence). With 2 bases removed from V and 3 bases from J, the gap between germline ends came to 19 bases.